This TCR beta chain is from a study of shared clonotypes between healthy human individuals. Study outcomes and limitations: Non-shared clonotypes were found to have lower generation probabilities than the clonotypes that were shared by all four of the sorted-subset donors.

Sequenced by immunoSEQ multiplex PCR; TCRdb stores in-frame clones only, minus some. The data show more than 2,000,000 clones, more than 80% seen once. A note on this clone: The antigen remains unidentified.

Every donor, a Caucasian adult, lived in Nashville, Tennessee. This clonotype was sampled from a man aged 18 to 30 in good health. Some clones in this sample may be carry-over from other donors' samples. The sample was naive CD4+ T cells from PBMCs. Subset denoted: CD45RA+ positively selected.

The CDR3 coding sequence is TGTGCCAGCAGCTCCGGTCAGGGATTTTACGAGACCCAGTACTTC. Translating it yields CASSSGQGFYETQYF. V gene TRBV7-6 combines with J gene TRBJ2-5; D possibly corresponds to TRBD1 (5 bases). Trimming removed 4 bases from V and 5 bases from J, with 17 bases in between. The CDR3 has 15 amino acids. Germline V gene sequence: CDR1 SGHVS, CDR2 FNYEAQ.